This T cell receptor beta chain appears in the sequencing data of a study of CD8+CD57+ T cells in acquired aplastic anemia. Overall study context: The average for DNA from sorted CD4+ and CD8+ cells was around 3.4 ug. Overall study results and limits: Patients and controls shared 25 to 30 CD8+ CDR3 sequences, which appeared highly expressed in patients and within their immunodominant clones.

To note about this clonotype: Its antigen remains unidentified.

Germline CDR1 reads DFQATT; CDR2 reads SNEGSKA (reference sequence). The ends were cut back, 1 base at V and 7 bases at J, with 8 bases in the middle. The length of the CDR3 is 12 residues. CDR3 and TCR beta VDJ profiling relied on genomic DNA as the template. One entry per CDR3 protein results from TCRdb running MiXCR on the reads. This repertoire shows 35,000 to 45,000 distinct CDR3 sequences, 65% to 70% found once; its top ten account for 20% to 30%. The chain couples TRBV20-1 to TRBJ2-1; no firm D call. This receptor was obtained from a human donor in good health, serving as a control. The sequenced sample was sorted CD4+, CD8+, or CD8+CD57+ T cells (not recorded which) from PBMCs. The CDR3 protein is CSARVAVNEQFF. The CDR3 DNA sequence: TGCAGTGCTAGAGTGGCAGTAAATGAGCAGTTCTTC.